A selection of T cell receptor beta chains follows, all from one sample in a study of blood T cell repertoires in COVID-19. Here immunoSEQ multiplex PCR was the method, and the copy in TCRdb shows in-frame clones only, minus some. The sample has 100,000 to 150,000 clones, about 91% seen once. Input material: peripheral blood. The receptor source for this set is a man aged 45-60 years with acute or convalescent COVID-19. Each CDR3 is given without its conserved first and last residue. Clone size is stated in some rows and not others, as once, few, many or a class when expanded.

j_gene | abundance | len | v_gene | CDR3aa
TRBJ1-6 | . | 13 | TRBV6-5 | ASSLDQGGNSPLH
TRBJ1-6 | . | 13 | TRBV7-3 | ASSSPRGMYSPLH
TRBJ2-7 | . | 12 | TRBV5-1 | ASSPGQGGDEQY
TRBJ1-1 | . | 11 | TRBV5-1 | ASSLAQGPVAF
TRBJ1-5 | . | 12 | TRBV28 | ASSLGSGKGPQH
TRBJ1-1 | . | 14 | TRBV10-3 | AIGSSWGHYTREAF
TRBJ2-1 | . | 13 | TRBV28 | ASSLLEGRHNEQF
TRBJ2-1 | . | 11 | TRBV11-2 | ASSPTGLAEQF
TRBJ1-1 | once | 15 | TRBV21-1 | ASSKLRPRPGYTEAF
TRBJ2-1 | once | 12 | TRBV29-1 | SVDSGATYNEQF
TRBJ2-7 | . | 14 | TRBV5-1 | ASSLPLTGDRVEQY
TRBJ1-1 | . | 13 | TRBV6-4 | ASSGRLTGWTEAF
TRBJ1-1 | . | 11 | TRBV3-1/TRBV3-2 | ASSRALNTEAF
TRBJ1-2 | . | 11 | TRBV6-5 | ASSITGIYGYT
TRBJ1-2 | . | 11 | TRBV28 | ASSRGWDYGYT
TRBJ1-2 | . | 10 | TRBV6-5 | ASSPTGNGYT
TRBJ2-6 | . | 13 | TRBV18 | ASSPPVVGANVLT
TRBJ2-2 | once | 15 | TRBV5-1 | ASSLGAGALSTGELF
TRBJ2-7 | once | 12 | TRBV7-2 | ASSQSSEYYEQY
TRBJ1-2 | . | 11 | TRBV28 | ASSLGVLYGYT
TRBJ1-3 | . | 13 | TRBV7-2 | ASSLAGQPGNTIY
TRBJ1-1 | . | 15 | TRBV7-9 | ASSTPWTGRGDTEAF
TRBJ2-2 | . | 14 | TRBV3-1/TRBV3-2 | ASSQVRTGSAGELF
TRBJ1-2 | . | 11 | TRBV30 | AWGLDRGDGYT